Each of the 23 T cell receptor beta chains below was sequenced from the same sample in a study of Ad26.COV2.S vaccination and SARS-CoV-2 variants. Using immunoSEQ multiplex PCR, the repertoire was profiled, and TCRdb retains in-frame clones only, with some absent. The sample contains about 430,000 clones, around 90% of which appear only once. Treatment here: approximately 18 received Ad26.COV2.S at low or high dose, single or two shots; roughly five received placebo; per-sample allocation not given. Samples analyzed were those drawn on day 63 after the first vaccine or placebo injection. The material was peripheral blood, obtained in a trial of Ad26.COV2.S vaccine versus placebo. The receptors were gathered from a person between 18 and 59 years old who received the Ad26.COV2.S COVID-19 vaccine or a placebo.

The chain is built from TRBV10-1 and TRBJ2-3, with D possibly being TRBD1 or TRBD2 (5 bases each). CDR1 WNHNN and CDR2 SYGVQD come from the germline V gene (reference sequence). V dropped 4 bases and J dropped 2 bases, with 13 bases sitting between them. The CDR3 runs 15 residues. The CDR3 spells CASSVRDGYTDTQYF. The CDR3 DNA follows: TGCGCCAGCAGTGTTCGGGACGGATACACAGATACGCAGTATTTT.

This clone was seen a single time. The chain uses TRBV5-8 and TRBJ2-7; D is unresolved. V was cut by 4 bases and J by 3 bases, with 11 bases left in between. Germline lookup yields CDR1 SGHTS and CDR2 YDEGEE. CDR3 length equals 13 residues. The CDR3 is CASSLRLHYEQYF. The CDR3 DNA is TGTGCCAGCAGCCTAAGACTCCACTACGAGCAGTACTTC.

The chain recombines TRBV5-6 with TRBJ2-2; 10 nucleotides line up with TRBD1. Germline loops: CDR1 SGHDT, CDR2 YYEEEE. The CDR3 spans 18 residues. The J segment lost 6 bases and the V segment lost 4 bases, leaving 15 bases of the junction unmatched. The CDR3 sequence is CASSGLRDRGLWAGELFF. For the CDR3, the DNA is TGTGCCAGCAGCGGACTCCGGGACAGGGGCCTCTGGGCCGGGGAGCTGTTTTTT.

There are a few counts of this clone. This CDR3 reads CASSVARDRGGELFF. The CDR3 region has the DNA TGTGCCAGCAGCGTAGCCAGGGACCGTGGCGGGGAGCTGTTTTTT. The genes are TRBV9 and TRBJ2-2; TRBD1 or TRBD2 may be the D gene (5 bases each). V was cut by 0 bases and J by 7 bases, with 13 bases left in between. The CDR3 spans 15 residues. Germline CDR1 SGDLS, CDR2 YYNGEE.

This clone was found once. The rearrangement uses TRBV3-1 (or the pseudogene TRBV3-2) and TRBJ2-7, with TRBD2 matching over 9 bases. Trimming at V came to 1 base and at J to 4 bases, leaving 5 bases not matched to a gene. This CDR3 spans 15 amino acids. CDR1 is LGHDT and CDR2 is YNNKEL in the germline V gene (reference sequence). CDR3 loop: CASSQGLAGQYEQYF. The DNA of the CDR3 is TGTGCCAGCAGCCAAGGTCTAGCGGGACAATACGAGCAGTACTTC.

This chain uses TRBV18 with TRBJ2-1; the D gene is possibly TRBD2 (6 bases). Germline values: CDR1 KGHSH, CDR2 LQKENI. This CDR3 spans 15 amino acids. V lost 3 bases to trimming and J lost 7 bases, with 16 bases between them. CDR3 sequence reads: CASSPRAGLKNEQFF. CDR3 in DNA: TGTGCCAGCTCACCTCGGGCGGGGTTAAAGAATGAGCAGTTCTTC.

This chain connects TRBV29-1 to TRBJ2-7, with 15 bases fitting TRBD2. Germline CDR1 reads SQVTM; CDR2 reads ANQGSEA. This CDR3 has 13 amino acids. The junction had 1 base not matched to a gene; V was cut back by 4 bases and J by 6 bases. The CDR3 nucleotides are TGCAGCGTTGGGGGACTAGCGGGAGGCGAGCAGTACTTC. It is translated as CSVGGLAGGEQYF.

This rearrangement joins TRBV7-8 to TRBJ2-5; 7 bases map to TRBD2. Losses at the gene ends were 2 bases for V and 1 base for J; bases not matched to a gene: 4. This CDR3 comprises 15 residues. Looked up from germline, CDR1 is SGHVS and CDR2 is FQNEAQ. CDR3 in amino acids: CASSLRLAAQETQYF. The CDR3 coding sequence is TGTGCCAGCAGCTTAAGGCTAGCGGCCCAAGAGACCCAGTACTTC.

The rearrangement links TRBV5-1 to TRBJ1-2; 9 bases align to TRBD1. J lost 3 bases, V lost 4 bases, and 7 bases had no gene match. Germline loops: CDR1 SGHRS, CDR2 YFSETQ. The CDR3 has 15 amino acids. The CDR3 DNA follows: TGCGCCAGCAGCCAAAGACAGGGGGACTACTATGGCTACACCTTC. Its translation is CASSQRQGDYYGYTF.

The chain has TRBV20-1 and TRBJ2-2, with D uncertain. Germline assignment: CDR1 DFQATT and CDR2 SNEGSKA (reference sequence). V lost 2 bases to trimming and J lost 6 bases, with 4 bases between them. The CDR3 covers 11 residues. In nucleotides, the CDR3 is TGCAGTGCTAGATTCTCCGGGGAGCTGTTTTTT. Protein product: CSARFSGELFF.

This chain links TRBV7-6 with TRBJ2-6; 7 bases agree with TRBD2. The CDR3 length is 15 residues. In germline, CDR1 is SGHVS, CDR2 FNYEAQ. The trim removed 3 bases at V and 2 bases at J, leaving 1 base unmatched. Written as DNA, the CDR3 is TGTGCCAGCAGCTTGAGCGGGGCTGGGGCCAACGTCCTGACTTTC. It translates to CASSLSGAGANVLTF.

The chain uses TRBV11-3 and TRBJ2-7; D tentatively fits TRBD1 or TRBD2 (5 bases each). V was pared by 6 bases and J by 2 bases, with 17 bases between. The germline gives CDR1 SGHNT, CDR2 YENEEA. This CDR3 is 15 amino acids long. The CDR3 region has the DNA TGTGCCAGCAGTCCCGGGGACCACCCAGCCTACGAGCAGTACTTC. Its protein is CASSPGDHPAYEQYF. Full variable domain (missing parts from reference TRBV11-3 and TRBJ2-7): EAGVVQSPRYKIIEKKQPVAFWCNPISGHNTLYWYLQNLGQGPELLIRYENEEAVDDSQLPKDRFSAERLKGVDSTLKIQPAELGDSAVYLCASSPGDHPAYEQYFGPGTRLTVT.

The rearrangement uses TRBV10-3 and TRBJ1-6, with 7 bases fitting TRBD1. CDR3 length equals 15 residues. Trimming cost V 6 bases and J 9 bases; bases outside gene matches: 11. CDR1 and CDR2 (germline): ENHRY, SYGVKD. The CDR3 DNA sequence: TGTGCCATCAGCATCTCAGGGGGTTCAGGTTCACCCCTCCACTTT. This codes for CAISISGGSGSPLHF.

J is TRBJ1-2 and V is TRBV11-2, with D unclear. Trimming left V 1 base short and J 6 bases short, with 3 bases between. Germline CDR1 is SGHAT and CDR2 is FQNNGV. The CDR3 runs to 11 residues. The DNA for the CDR3 is TGTGCCAGCAGCTTAGTAGATGGCTACACCTTC. This gives the protein CASSLVDGYTF.

V gene TRBV14 combines with J gene TRBJ1-1; D might be TRBD1 (6 bases). The length of the CDR3 is 13 residues. V was trimmed by 2 bases and J by 4 bases, leaving 8 bases between them. Germline CDR1 reads SGHDN; CDR2 reads FVKESK. CDR3 sequence (DNA): TGTGCCAGCAGCCAACAGGGGATCACTGAAGCTTTCTTT. Amino acids: CASSQQGITEAFF.

This chain uses TRBV12-3 or TRBV12-4 with TRBJ2-3, with D perhaps given as TRBD1 or TRBD2 (5 bases each). Trimming took 5 bases from V and 7 from J, leaving 13 bases between them. The CDR3 has 13 residues. CDR3: CASSPGTLYTQYF. CDR3 sequence (DNA): TGTGCCAGCAGTCCCGGGACCCTCTATACGCAGTATTTT.

The chain employs TRBV10-2 and TRBJ2-6; D is unresolved. CDR1 is WSHSY and CDR2 is SAAADI in the germline V gene. V dropped 2 bases and J dropped 1 base, with 3 bases sitting between them. This CDR3 has 14 residues. The chain's CDR3 is CASSERSGANVLTF. CDR3 DNA: TGCGCCAGCAGTGAGAGATCTGGGGCCAACGTCCTGACTTTC.

The gene calls are TRBV18 and TRBJ1-2; 10 nucleotides match TRBD1. V shed 3 bases and J 6 bases; nucleotides not matched to a gene: 4. The CDR3 consists of 14 residues. CDR1 KGHSH and CDR2 LQKENI come from the germline V gene. As DNA, the CDR3 is TGTGCCAGCTCACCCGGGGACAGGGGAAATGGCTACACCTTC. Its translation: CASSPGDRGNGYTF.

This clone was recorded a few times. The rearrangement links TRBV6-2 or TRBV6-3 to TRBJ1-1, with 9 positions matching TRBD1. The V gene's germline CDR1 is MNHEY and CDR2 SVGEGT. The junction had 6 bases not matched to a gene; V was cut back by 4 bases and J by 3 bases. This CDR3 comprises 15 residues. The CDR3 protein is CASSSQGAGDTEAFF. The DNA of the CDR3 is TGTGCCAGCAGTTCACAGGGGGCAGGCGACACTGAAGCTTTCTTT.

This clone was seen once. The rearrangement joins TRBV5-5 to TRBJ2-1, with D perhaps TRBD1 (5 bases). The CDR3 length is 15 residues. The V end was cut by 0 bases, the J end by 5 bases, with 12 bases between. CDR1 is SGHKS, CDR2 YYEKEE, per germline (reference sequence). The CDR3, as DNA: TGTGCCAGCAGCTTGGGGCAGGGAAGGGACAATGAGCAGTTCTTC. It yields the protein CASSLGQGRDNEQFF. Drawing the rest from reference TRBV5-5 and TRBJ2-1, the complete variable domain is DAGVTQSPTHLIKTRGQQVTLRCSPISGHKSVSWYQQVLGQGPQFIFQYYEKEERGRGNFPDRFSARQFPNYSSELNVNALLLGDSALYLCASSLGQGRDNEQFFGPGTRLTVL.

This chain links TRBV4-3 with TRBJ1-2; D possibly corresponds to TRBD1 (6 bases). The V end lost 0 bases, the J end lost 8 bases, and 16 bases lay between the germline ends. CDR1 is LGHNA, CDR2 YSLEER, per germline. The CDR3 spans 15 residues. CDR3 in amino acids: CASSQDLAGQRGYTF. CDR3 nucleotides: TGCGCCAGCAGCCAAGATTTAGCAGGACAGCGAGGCTACACCTTC.

This clone was recorded only once. J is TRBJ2-2 and V is TRBV7-2, with a possible D match to TRBD1 (6 bases). This CDR3 comprises 14 residues. Trimming shortened V by 5 bases and J by 5 bases, and 12 bases separated the two germline ends. The germline CDR1 and CDR2 sequences are SGHTA and FQGNSA. This CDR3 is CASSPTDSTGELFF. In DNA, the CDR3 is TGTGCCAGCAGCCCCACGGACAGTACCGGGGAGCTGTTTTTT.

Comments on this clone: This sample also contains other DNA sequences that code for the same CDR3. This sequence joins TRBV20-1 and TRBJ2-7; tentatively, D is TRBD1 (6 bases). The CDR3 runs to 11 residues. V lost 7 bases, J lost 2 bases, and 9 bases lay in between. The V gene's germline CDR1 is DFQATT and CDR2 SNEGSKA (reference sequence). CDR3 region: CSVEGAYEQYF. The CDR3, as DNA: TGCAGTGTTGAGGGGGCCTACGAGCAGTACTTC.